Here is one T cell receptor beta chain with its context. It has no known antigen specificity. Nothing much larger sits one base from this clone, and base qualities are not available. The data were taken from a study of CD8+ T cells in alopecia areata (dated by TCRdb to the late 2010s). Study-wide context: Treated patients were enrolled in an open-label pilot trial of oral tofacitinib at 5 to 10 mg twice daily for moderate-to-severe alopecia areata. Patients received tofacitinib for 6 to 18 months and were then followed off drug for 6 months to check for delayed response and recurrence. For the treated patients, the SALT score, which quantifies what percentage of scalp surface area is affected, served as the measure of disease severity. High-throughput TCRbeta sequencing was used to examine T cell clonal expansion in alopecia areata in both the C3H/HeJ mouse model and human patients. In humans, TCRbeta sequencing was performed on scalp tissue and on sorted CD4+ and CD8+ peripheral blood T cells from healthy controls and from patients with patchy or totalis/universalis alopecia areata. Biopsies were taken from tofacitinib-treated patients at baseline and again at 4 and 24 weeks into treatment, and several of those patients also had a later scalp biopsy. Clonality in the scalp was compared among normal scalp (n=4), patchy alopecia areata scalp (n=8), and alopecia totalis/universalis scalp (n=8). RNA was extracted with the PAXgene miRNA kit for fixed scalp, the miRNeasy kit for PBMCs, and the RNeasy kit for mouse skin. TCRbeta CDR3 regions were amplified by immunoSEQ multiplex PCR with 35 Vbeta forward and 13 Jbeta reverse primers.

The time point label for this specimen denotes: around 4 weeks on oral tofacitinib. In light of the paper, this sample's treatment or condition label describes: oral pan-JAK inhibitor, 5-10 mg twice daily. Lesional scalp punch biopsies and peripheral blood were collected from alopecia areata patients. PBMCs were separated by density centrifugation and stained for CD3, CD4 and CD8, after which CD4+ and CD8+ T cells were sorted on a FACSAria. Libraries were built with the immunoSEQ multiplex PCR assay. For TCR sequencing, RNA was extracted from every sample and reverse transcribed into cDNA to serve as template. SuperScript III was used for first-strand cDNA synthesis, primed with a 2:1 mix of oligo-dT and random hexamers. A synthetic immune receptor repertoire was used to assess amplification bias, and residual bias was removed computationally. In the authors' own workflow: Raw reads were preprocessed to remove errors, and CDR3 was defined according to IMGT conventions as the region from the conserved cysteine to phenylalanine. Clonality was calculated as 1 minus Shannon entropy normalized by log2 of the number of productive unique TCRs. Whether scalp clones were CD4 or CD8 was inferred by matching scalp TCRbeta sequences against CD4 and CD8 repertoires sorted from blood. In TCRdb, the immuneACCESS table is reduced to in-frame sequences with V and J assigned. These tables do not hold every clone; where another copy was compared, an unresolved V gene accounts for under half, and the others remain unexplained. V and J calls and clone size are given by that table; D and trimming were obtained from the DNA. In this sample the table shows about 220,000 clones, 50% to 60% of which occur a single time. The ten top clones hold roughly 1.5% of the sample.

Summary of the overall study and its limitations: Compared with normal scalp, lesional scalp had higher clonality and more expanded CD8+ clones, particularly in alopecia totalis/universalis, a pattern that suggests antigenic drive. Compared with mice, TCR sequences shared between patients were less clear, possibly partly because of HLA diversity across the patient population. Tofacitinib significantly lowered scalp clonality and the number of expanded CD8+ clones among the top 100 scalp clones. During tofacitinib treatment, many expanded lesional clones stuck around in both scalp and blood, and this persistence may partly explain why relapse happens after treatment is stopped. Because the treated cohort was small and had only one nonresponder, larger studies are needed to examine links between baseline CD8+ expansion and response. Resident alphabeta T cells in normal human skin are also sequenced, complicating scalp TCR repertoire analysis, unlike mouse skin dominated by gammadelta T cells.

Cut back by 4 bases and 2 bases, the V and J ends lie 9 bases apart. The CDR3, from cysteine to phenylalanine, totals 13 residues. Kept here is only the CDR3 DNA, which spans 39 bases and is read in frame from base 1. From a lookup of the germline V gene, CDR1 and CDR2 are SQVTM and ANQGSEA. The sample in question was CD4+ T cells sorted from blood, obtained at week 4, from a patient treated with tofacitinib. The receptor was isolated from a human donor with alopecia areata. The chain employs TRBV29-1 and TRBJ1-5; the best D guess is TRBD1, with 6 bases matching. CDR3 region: CSVAAGGNQPQHF. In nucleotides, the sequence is TGCAGCGTTGCGGCAGGGGGCAATCAGCCCCAGCATTTT.